The sequence of this T cell receptor (beta chain) was determined in a study of T-cell memory formation after mild COVID-19. Across the whole study: TCR clusters showed largely donor specificity.

Between the trimmed V and J ends, which lost 0 bases and 4 bases, there was a span of 16 bases. The CDR3 loop spans 17 amino acids. The V gene's germline CDR1 is SGHTA and CDR2 FQGNSA. A few counts support this clonotype. MiXCR, run by TCRdb on the 5' RACE reads, gives a single entry per CDR3 protein. Counted here are roughly 130,000 distinct CDR3 sequences, more than 15% occurring once; the ten biggest clones make up 4.5% to 6.5%. The sample taken for sequencing was PBMCs or a T cell subset sorted from them (not recorded which). The V and J genes are TRBV7-2 and TRBJ1-5; D may be TRBD1 (6 bases). This TCR came from a man younger than 30 who had mild COVID-19 (a few samples of this study predate the infection). Cell type and time point are not known. The CDR3, as DNA: TGTGCCAGCAGCTTAGCGCAGGGAGGGGGGAGGAATCAGCCCCAGCATTTT. This translates into CASSLAQGGGRNQPQHF.